The entry below gives a single TCR beta chain sequence along with its context. This record belongs to a study of control samples from healthy donors and cancer patients. Germline V CDR1 and CDR2: MNHNY, SVGAGI (reference sequence). V shed 2 bases and J shed 6 bases, with 5 bases lying between them. This CDR3 region has 13 residues. TCRdb's table, derived via immunoSEQ multiplex PCR, lists solely in-frame clones and lacks some. The top ten clones hold approximately 2.6% of a sample with under 65,000 clones, around 86% of them seen once. The chain couples TRBV6-6 to TRBJ1-6; unclear D gene. Sequencing was done on a sample of PBMCs. The TCR originated in a woman aged 45-65 years with lung cancer. As DNA, the CDR3 is TGTGCCAGCAGTTACCTTATTAATTCACCCCTCCACTTT. Residues: CASSYLINSPLHF.